These T cell receptor beta chains were read from a single sample in a study of blood T cell repertoires in COVID-19. Profiling relied on immunoSEQ multiplex PCR, and the TCRdb table lists in-frame clones only, not all of them. The repertoire includes 150,000 or so clones, about four fifths of them detected once, and approximately 4% sits in the top ten. The sequenced sample consisted of PBMCs or T cells enriched from blood (not recorded which). These receptors all stem from a woman between 50 and 59 years old in a cohort exposed to, infected with or recovered from COVID-19 (not recorded which). Each CDR3 is given without its conserved first and last residue. The order of the fields is CDR3 protein, V gene, J gene.

ASSLDGAVGLF	TRBV11-2	TRBJ1-4
ASIVGAGDETQY	TRBV7-9	TRBJ2-5
SVEPPDRDNEQF	TRBV29-1	TRBJ2-1
ASSLSGNYEQY	TRBV7-8	TRBJ2-7
ASSPQGDAYEQY	TRBV11-2	TRBJ2-7
ASSYVRAEQY	TRBV6-2/TRBV6-3	TRBJ2-7
ASSISARDKNTEAF	TRBV19	TRBJ1-1
ASSVETGSGGEQY	TRBV9	TRBJ2-7
ASRLLGLGGEKLF	TRBV27	TRBJ1-4
ASSPTSGSLYNEQF	TRBV19	TRBJ2-1
ASKPGQGGSYEQY	TRBV6-5	TRBJ2-7
ASGPHAETQY	TRBV19	TRBJ2-5
ASAIYPGTGSTWGVYGYT	TRBV6-7	TRBJ1-2
ASSRDSYNEQF	TRBV11-3	TRBJ2-1